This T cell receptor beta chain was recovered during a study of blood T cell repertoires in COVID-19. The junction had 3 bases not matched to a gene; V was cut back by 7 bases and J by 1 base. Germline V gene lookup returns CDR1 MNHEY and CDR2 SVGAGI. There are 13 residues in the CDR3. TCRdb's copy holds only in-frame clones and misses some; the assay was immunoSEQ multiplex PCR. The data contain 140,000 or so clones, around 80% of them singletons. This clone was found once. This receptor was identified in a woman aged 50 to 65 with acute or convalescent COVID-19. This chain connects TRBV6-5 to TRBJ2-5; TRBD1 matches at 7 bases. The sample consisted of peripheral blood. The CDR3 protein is CASIRDSQETQYF. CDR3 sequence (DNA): TGTGCCAGCATCAGGGACAGCCAAGAGACCCAGTACTTC.